Sequencing of this T cell receptor beta chain was carried out in a study of vaccination effects on CD4 cells after COVID-19. Study outcomes and limitations: Newly vaccine-induced clones made up most of the convalescents' post-vaccine spike-reactive clones.

It was after more than nine days of culture that CD4+ T cells were isolated. Both day 3 and day 7 saw half the medium replaced with IL-2 medium. This CDR3 comprises 14 residues. J lost 3 bases, V lost 4 bases, and 5 bases had no gene match. CDR1 and CDR2 (germline): ENHRY, SYGVKD. A remark on this clone: The antigen is undetermined.

The protocol was immunoSEQ multiplex PCR, while the TCRdb copy is restricted to in-frame clones and leaves out a portion. This table has about 66,000 clones, 72% appearing once. This specimen was CD4+ T cells from PBMCs cultured without peptide, taken before COVID-19 vaccination. The sequence was obtained from a human donor who had a prior SARS-CoV-2 infection. The J gene is TRBJ2-5, the V gene TRBV10-3; 7 nucleotides align to TRBD1. CDR3 in amino acids: CAISVTGVEETQYF. The CDR3 DNA reads TGTGCCATCAGTGTAACAGGGGTGGAAGAGACCCAGTACTTC.